The 22 T cell receptor beta chains in this list originate from one sample, sequenced in a study of lymphopenia after photon versus proton radiotherapy. Repertoires were generated with immunoSEQ multiplex PCR, while TCRdb's copy carries only in-frame clones and drops some. There are 60,000 to 75,000 clones in the sample; roughly 87% occur only once, and roughly 13% lies in the top ten. The sequencing used peripheral blood, collected from a patient treated with proton-based radiotherapy. Source of these receptors: an elderly man with esophageal cancer.

The chain couples TRBV2 to TRBJ2-1, with 12 bases fitting TRBD2. The CDR3 length is 12 residues. J gave up 14 bases and V 5 bases, and 4 bases lay outside the gene matches. Germline assignment: CDR1 SNHLY and CDR2 FYNNEI. The CDR3 reads CASSLWTSGEFF. CDR3 nucleotide sequence: TGTGCCAGCAGTCTCTGGACTAGCGGGGAGTTCTTC.

In its sample, this clone was seen once. The rearrangement uses TRBV7-6 and TRBJ2-5; no definite D call. Trimming cost V 1 base and J 2 bases, with 17 bases left between them. The germline gives CDR1 SGHVS, CDR2 FNYEAQ. The CDR3 sequence is 17 residues long. This CDR3 is CASSLVTRVMGQETQYF. In DNA, the CDR3 is TGTGCCAGCAGCTTAGTGACCCGGGTAATGGGGCAAGAGACCCAGTACTTC. The full variable domain, in which reference TRBV7-6 and TRBJ2-5 provide the parts outside the CDR3, is GAGVSQSPRYKVTKRGQDVALRCDPISGHVSLYWYRQALGQGPEFLTYFNYEAQQDKSGLPNDRFSAERPEGSISTLTIQRTEQRDSAMYRCASSLVTRVMGQETQYFGPGTRLLVL.

Only a few counts were recorded for this clone. The chain uses TRBV15 and TRBJ1-4, with 7 bases that match TRBD1. This CDR3 spans 17 amino acids. Germline-derived CDR1 and CDR2 are LNHNV and YYDKDF (reference sequence). The V and J ends lost 0 bases and 1 base, in that order; junction bases with no gene match: 5. The CDR3 sequence is CATSRDSGGETNEKLFF. Written as DNA, the CDR3 is TGTGCCACCAGCAGAGATTCAGGGGGGGAAACTAATGAAAAACTGTTTTTT. The full variable domain, its missing parts supplied by reference TRBV15 and TRBJ1-4, is DAMVIQNPRYQVTQFGKPVTLSCSQTLNHNVMYWYQQKSSQAPKLLFHYYDKDFNNEADTPDNFQSRRPNTSFCFLDIRSPGLGDTAMYLCATSRDSGGETNEKLFFGSGTQLSVL.

The chain combines TRBV6-6 with TRBJ2-2; the D is unclear. This CDR3 spans 12 amino acids. V was cut by 7 bases and J by 6 bases, with 9 bases left in between. Germline CDR1 reads MNHNY; CDR2 reads SVGAGI (reference sequence). The CDR3 region has the DNA TGTGCCAGCAATAAGGTTTCCGGGGAGCTGTTTTTT. It yields the protein CASNKVSGELFF.

On this clone: Different DNA sequences within this sample yield the same CDR3. V gene TRBV7-8 combines with J gene TRBJ2-3; 9 bases match TRBD2. Germline V gene lookup returns CDR1 SGHVS and CDR2 FQNEAQ. The CDR3 covers 15 residues. V lost 1 base and J lost 2; bases outside the gene matches: 1. The chain's CDR3 is CASSLGLAATDTQYF. As DNA, the CDR3 is TGTGCCAGCAGCTTAGGACTAGCGGCCACAGATACGCAGTATTTT.

V is TRBV10-3 and J is TRBJ1-1; maybe TRBD1 (5 bases). Germline values: CDR1 ENHRY, CDR2 SYGVKD. Trimming left V 3 bases short and J 3 bases short, with 8 bases between. The CDR3 spans 13 residues. CDR3 region: CAISDKGYTEAFF. CDR3 nucleotides: TGTGCCATCAGTGATAAGGGGTACACTGAAGCTTTCTTT.

CDR3 sequence: CASSFGRQGGGYTF. CDR3 DNA: TGTGCCAGCAGCTTCGGGCGGCAAGGGGGTGGCTACACCTTC. The chain carries TRBV11-2 and TRBJ1-2; D is perhaps TRBD1 (6 bases). Trimming pared 3 bases from V and 7 bases from J, leaving 15 bases between. The CDR3 has 14 residues. CDR1 and CDR2 (germline): SGHAT, FQNNGV. The full variable domain, its missing parts supplied by reference TRBV11-2 and TRBJ1-2, is EAGVAQSPRYKIIEKRQSVAFWCNPISGHATLYWYQQILGQGPKLLIQFQNNGVVDDSQLPKDRFSAERLKGVDSTLKIQPAKLEDSAVYLCASSFGRQGGGYTFGSGTRLTVV.

The rearrangement joins TRBV5-1 to TRBJ2-3, with TRBD1 matching over 7 bases. The ends lost 4 bases at V and 0 bases at J; junction bases unmatched: 8. The length of the CDR3 is 16 residues. Germline V CDR1 and CDR2: SGHRS, YFSETQ. CDR3 region: CASSANRDSSTDTQYF. DNA of the CDR3: TGCGCCAGCAGCGCAAACCGGGACAGTAGCACAGATACGCAGTATTTT. The whole variable domain, remainder taken from reference TRBV5-1 and TRBJ2-3, is KAGVTQTPRYLIKTRGQQVTLSCSPISGHRSVSWYQQTPGQGLQFLFEYFSETQRNKGNFPGRFSGRQFSNSRSEMNVSTLELGDSALYLCASSANRDSSTDTQYFGPGTRLTVL.

This clone was counted ten times or more. The chain uses TRBV2 and TRBJ1-2; no clear D. V shed 1 base and J shed 2 bases, with 11 bases lying between them. From germline, CDR1 is SNHLY and CDR2 FYNNEI. CDR3 length: 15 residues. The CDR3 protein is CASSEVSGVNYGYTF. For the CDR3, the DNA is TGTGCCAGCAGTGAAGTTTCAGGCGTAAACTATGGCTACACCTTC.

The V and J genes are TRBV7-2 and TRBJ2-4, with 7 bases matching TRBD1. This CDR3 has 12 amino acids. The trim removed 4 bases at V and 9 bases at J, leaving 3 bases unmatched. Germline CDR1 reads SGHTA; CDR2 reads FQGNSA. The CDR3 loop reads CASSSRTGIQYF. The DNA of the CDR3 is TGTGCCAGCAGCTCCCGGACAGGCATTCAGTACTTC.

CDR3 residues: CASSGDRDNSPLHF. The DNA for the CDR3 is TGTGCCAGCTCAGGGGACAGGGATAATTCACCCCTCCACTTT. This chain connects TRBV18 to TRBJ1-6, with 9 bases aligning to TRBD1. This CDR3 spans 14 amino acids. Looked up from germline, CDR1 is KGHSH and CDR2 is LQKENI. J gave up 5 bases and V 5 bases, and 1 base lay outside the gene matches. The full variable domain, in which reference TRBV18 and TRBJ1-6 provide the parts outside the CDR3, is NAGVMQNPRHLVRRRGQEARLRCSPMKGHSHVYWYRQLPEEGLKFMVYLQKENIIDESGMPKERFSAEFPKEGPSILRIQQVVRGDSAAYFCASSGDRDNSPLHFGNGTRLTVT.

The J gene is TRBJ2-1, the V gene TRBV15; TRBD2 matches 7 bases. The CDR3 has 16 residues. The germline gives CDR1 LNHNV, CDR2 YYDKDF (reference sequence). Trimming at V came to 5 bases and at J to 0 bases, leaving 7 bases not matched to a gene. CDR3: CATSSRTRSSYNEQFF. CDR3 bases: TGTGCCACCAGCTCCCGGACTAGGAGCTCCTACAATGAGCAGTTCTTC. Full variable domain (outside the CDR3, taken from reference TRBV15 and TRBJ2-1): DAMVIQNPRYQVTQFGKPVTLSCSQTLNHNVMYWYQQKSSQAPKLLFHYYDKDFNNEADTPDNFQSRRPNTSFCFLDIRSPGLGDTAMYLCATSSRTRSSYNEQFFGPGTRLTVL.

The rearrangement links TRBV5-1 to TRBJ2-5, with unresolved D. This CDR3 spans 14 amino acids. V dropped 4 bases and J dropped 2 bases, with 12 bases sitting between them. CDR1 is SGHRS, CDR2 YFSETQ, per germline. Here the CDR3 reads CASSVAQRQETQYF. DNA for the CDR3: TGCGCCAGCAGCGTGGCACAGAGACAAGAGACCCAGTACTTC.

This chain joins TRBV6-5 and TRBJ1-4; D perhaps matches TRBD1 (5 bases). V lost 6 bases to trimming and J lost 5 bases, with 16 bases between them. Germline loops: CDR1 MNHEY, CDR2 SVGAGI. CDR3 length: 15 amino acids. The CDR3, as DNA: TGTGCCAGCAGACCTACCGGGGCCGGGAATGAAAAACTGTTTTTT. It translates to CASRPTGAGNEKLFF.

The chain joins TRBV19 to TRBJ2-5; unclear D gene. Germline CDR1 reads LNHDA; CDR2 reads SQIVND (reference sequence). The CDR3 extends over 13 amino acids. Trimming shortened V by 5 bases and J by 2 bases, and 9 bases separated the two germline ends. CDR3 nucleotide sequence: TGTGCCAGTAGTCGTGGACGGCAAGAGACCCAGTACTTC. It is translated as CASSRGRQETQYF.

V is TRBV19 and J is TRBJ1-5; D unresolved. With 1 base removed from V and 5 bases from J, the gap between germline ends came to 9 bases. The CDR3 is 14 amino acids. Germline assignment: CDR1 LNHDA and CDR2 SQIVND (reference sequence). CDR3 nucleotide sequence: TGTGCCAGTAGTATAGCTCGCGGGGATCAGCCCCAGCATTTT. This codes for CASSIARGDQPQHF. The full variable domain, with the rest looked up from reference TRBV19 and TRBJ1-5, is DGGITQSPKYLFRKEGQNVTLSCEQNLNHDAMYWYRQDPGQGLRLIYYSQIVNDFQKGDIAEGYSVSREKKESFPLTVTSAQKNPTAFYLCASSIARGDQPQHFGDGTRLSIL.

The chain uses TRBV5-1 and TRBJ2-7, with TRBD2 matching over 7 bases. Germline assignment: CDR1 SGHRS and CDR2 YFSETQ. V lost 0 bases, J lost 1 base, and 1 base stayed unmatched. The CDR3 covers 14 residues. CDR3 nucleotides: TGCGCCAGCAGCTTGGCCGGGGGGTCCTACGAGCAGTACTTC. Its translation: CASSLAGGSYEQYF.

This chain links TRBV19 with TRBJ1-2; D gene unclear. Germline V gene data show CDR1 as LNHDA and CDR2 as SQIVND (reference sequence). CDR3 size: 14 residues. V was clipped by 1 base and J by 3 bases, with 9 bases between them. The CDR3: CASSIGRGHYGYTF. The CDR3 DNA sequence: TGTGCCAGTAGTATAGGCAGAGGGCACTATGGCTACACCTTC.

The rearrangement uses TRBV5-8 and TRBJ2-5, with D unresolved. Trimming took off 0 bases at V and 5 bases at J, with 5 bases between the two ends. Germline assignment: CDR1 SGHTS and CDR2 YDEGEE. This CDR3 spans 12 amino acids. The DNA of the CDR3 is TGTGCCAGCAGCTTGGGCGCGGAGACCCAGTACTTC. Protein: CASSLGAETQYF. Supplemented by reference TRBV5-8 and TRBJ2-5, the full variable domain reads EAGVTQSPTHLIKTRGQQATLRCSPISGHTSVYWYQQALGLGLQFLLWYDEGEERNRGNFPPRFSGRQFPNYSSELNVNALELEDSALYLCASSLGAETQYFGPGTRLLVL.

The chain couples TRBV19 to TRBJ1-1; weak D call: TRBD1 (5 bases). This CDR3 region has 13 residues. Trimming removed 5 bases at V and 3 bases at J, with 10 bases between. The V gene's germline CDR1 is LNHDA and CDR2 SQIVND (reference sequence). The CDR3 coding sequence is TGTGCCAGTAGTTTTTTAGGGGACACTGAAGCTTTCTTT. Its protein product is CASSFLGDTEAFF.

This chain links TRBV4-2 with TRBJ1-1; the D is unclear. The V gene's germline CDR1 is LGHNA and CDR2 YNFKEQ. The V end was cut by 2 bases, the J end by 6 bases, with 10 bases between. The CDR3 runs 13 residues. The CDR3 sequence is CASSQSADAEAFF. The CDR3 nucleotides read TGTGCCAGCAGCCAATCGGCGGACGCTGAAGCTTTCTTT.

The chain's CDR3 is CASSLSGNPSREQYF. In DNA form, the CDR3 reads TGTGCCAGCAGCTTAAGCGGCAATCCCTCCCGCGAGCAGTACTTC. The chain recombines TRBV7-3 with TRBJ2-7; D uncertain. V lost 1 base, J lost 6 bases, and 16 bases lay in between. Germline CDR1 is SGHTA and CDR2 is FQGTGA. The CDR3 is 15 amino acids.